The present T cell receptor beta chain was sequenced within a study of regulatory T cells in long-lasting Graves disease (dated by TCRdb to about 2021). With respect to the entire study: In the newly diagnosed Graves' disease group, patients had been taking antithyroid drugs for less than 3 months. This study used TCR sequencing and RNA sequencing of peripheral blood to compare persistent Graves' disease patients against newly diagnosed Graves' disease patients. The study took place in China and was registered as a clinical trial. A total of approximately 35 samples were covered by TCR sequencing, comprising some 13 persistent and roughly 20 newly diagnosed Graves' disease patients.

The label giving this sample's time point can be read as: newly diagnosed GD, antithyroid drugs for less than 3 months. RNA was extracted from PBMCs in TRIzol for both TCR sequencing and RNA sequencing. The diagnosis of Graves' disease was made according to American Thyroid Association guidelines. Patients for the study were recruited at an endocrinology department in Xi'an, China. Each patient gave about 9.1 milliliters of peripheral blood, collected in an EDTA anticoagulant tube. Ficoll Paque Plus density gradient separation was used to isolate PBMCs, and no further T cell sorting was performed. An Agilent 2100 Bioanalyzer and agarose gel were used to check RNA quality, and a NanoDrop 2000 was used to measure RNA concentration. This clonotype was detected ten times or more. Its antigen remains unidentified. Per-base qualities were not stored, and no clone one base away is much larger. The CDR3 goes from the cysteine to the phenylalanine over 14 residues. Only CDR3 DNA remains: 42 bases, in frame from the first base. V gives up 0 bases and J gives up 4 bases, and the segment between their germline ends measures 9 bases. The germline V gene supplies CDR1 KGHSH and CDR2 LQKENI.

What the research found in general, with its limitations: A larger number of public clonotypes was shared among persistent patients (over 2,500) than among newly diagnosed patients (about 990). As a limitation, the authors acknowledged that the small sample size may reduce accuracy. Only the TCR beta chain was sequenced and analyzed. Peripheral blood alone was examined, since thyroid tissue, which constituted the primary lesion, could not be accessed. TRBV28, TRBJ1-2 and TRBJ2-5 were preferentially used in persistent disease, while TRBV20-1 and TRBJ2-1 were favored in newly diagnosed disease. Persistent Graves' disease patients showed lower TCR Shannon entropy and fewer highly expanded clones than newly diagnosed patients, suggesting clonal expansion.

Preparation of the library involved multiplex PCR. For sequencing, an Illumina HiSeq 4000 was employed. TCR beta libraries were built with iRepertoire HTBI primers and Arm-PCR amplification of CDR3 regions. Gel purification was performed on PCR products prior to sequencing. Turning to the authors' computational methods: Gene usage analysis of CDR3 amino acid clonotypes used the approximately 62 TRBV and 14 to 15 TRBJ segments found across samples. COPE and FqMerger were used to merge the filtered high-quality paired reads into contigs. Contigs were aligned with BLAST to IMGT TRBV, TRBD and TRBJ reference genes, and CDR3 was defined per IMGT. Clonotypes above 0.1% frequency were classified as highly expanded clones. Repertoire diversity was measured by Shannon entropy, and V-J evenness by the Gini coefficient. A clonotype was considered public if more than one individual shared it. TCRdb reworked the public reads: Q25 trimming with fastp, MiXCR clone assembly, productive beta chains retained. Rows matching on CDR3 protein sequence are summarized as one entry with the most common DNA and genes. These V and J calls derive from TCRdb rather than the authors' analysis. The sample yields hundreds of thousands of distinct CDR3 sequences; 15% to 20% were counted once. The ten largest clones capture 9.5% to 15% of the sample.

These records were also assigned to another study, of T cells in Graves' hyperthyroidism and ophthalmopathy. From that second study: Stable Graves' hyperthyroidism was defined as the absence of progression to ophthalmopathy over 18 months of follow-up. Hyperthyroidism patients were aged 18 to 65 years and newly diagnosed, with disease duration of less than 2 months. Patients with uncontrolled infections, other autoimmune diseases, pregnancy or lactation were excluded. Diagnoses were established on the basis of clinical symptoms, serum thyroxine and TRAb, thyroid ultrasound, and orbital computed tomography. The first round of RT-PCR for the TCR CDR3 was performed with the HTBI primer set and the Qiagen OneStep RT-PCR kit. Most expanded thyroid clonotypes (frequency above 0.001) were also detected in blood, a finding suggesting that blood repertoires may reflect thyroid immune responses. A 13 V-J signature model separated ophthalmopathy from stable hyperthyroidism, with just over 85% sensitivity and roughly 81% specificity in cross-validation and 80%/75% in testing. During validation, the model predicted progression to ophthalmopathy a median of approximately 6 months ahead of onset, with 70.59% sensitivity and 72% to 80% specificity. TCR V-J signatures able to tell the groups apart were searched for in a discovery cohort of 90 to 100 patients, of whom around 43 had Graves' ophthalmopathy and around 58 had stable Graves' hyperthyroidism. Whether ophthalmopathy could be predicted prospectively was tested in an independent validation cohort made up of about 20 hyperthyroidism patients plus 17 patients who later progressed to ophthalmopathy. The 100 or so discovery patients were randomly divided into training and test sets at a 7:3 ratio. In addition, the study compared T-cell repertoires in thyroid tissue and in blood from five or six Graves' hyperthyroidism patients. Once sampling was done, hyperthyroidism patients were given methimazole at a starting dose of 30 mg daily, whereas ophthalmopathy patients were given high-dose intravenous methylprednisolone. Libraries were constructed in a second round of multiplex PCR, after which size selection and purification were performed. Libraries were sequenced paired-end with 100 bp reads on an Illumina HiSeq2000. SOAPnuke was used to process the raw data, removing reads that contained adapters or uncalled bases, had a mean Phred below 15, or lacked an exact match to the constant primer or identifier. High-quality paired reads were merged using COPE v1.2.5, and each unique nucleotide sequence was defined as a clonotype. MiTCR v1.1 was used to align clonotypes to the IMGT TRBV, TRBD and TRBJ reference segments. The analysis was restricted to V-J combinations with a frequency above 0.0001, which together covered roughly 99% of the repertoires. The TCS score was defined as the ratio of F50 (clonal expansion) to E x V (chaos), calculated using BLOSUM62-based TCRdist between CDR3 peptides within each V-J. Welch's t-statistics and random forest reduced 500 to 550 V-J features to 13, which were used in a naive Bayes classifier (R e1071). Sample size was not statistically predetermined, and blinding of investigators to group allocation was not performed. The paper reports TCR Vbeta CDR3 sequencing of fewer than 150 peripheral blood samples: 40 or so ophthalmopathy, fewer than 80 hyperthyroidism and around 17 progressor patients.

The chain uses TRBV18 and TRBJ1-1, with the D gene uncertain. The sequence was collected from a man between 18 and 29 years old with Graves disease. Donor details come from another sample of the same person, matched by shared clones. The material was peripheral blood mononuclear cells (PBMCs), obtained at new diagnosis, from a patient treated with antithyroid drugs. The bases read TGTGCCAGCTCACCACCAGGCGGGTCCACTGAAGCTTTCTTT. The resulting protein is CASSPPGGSTEAFF.